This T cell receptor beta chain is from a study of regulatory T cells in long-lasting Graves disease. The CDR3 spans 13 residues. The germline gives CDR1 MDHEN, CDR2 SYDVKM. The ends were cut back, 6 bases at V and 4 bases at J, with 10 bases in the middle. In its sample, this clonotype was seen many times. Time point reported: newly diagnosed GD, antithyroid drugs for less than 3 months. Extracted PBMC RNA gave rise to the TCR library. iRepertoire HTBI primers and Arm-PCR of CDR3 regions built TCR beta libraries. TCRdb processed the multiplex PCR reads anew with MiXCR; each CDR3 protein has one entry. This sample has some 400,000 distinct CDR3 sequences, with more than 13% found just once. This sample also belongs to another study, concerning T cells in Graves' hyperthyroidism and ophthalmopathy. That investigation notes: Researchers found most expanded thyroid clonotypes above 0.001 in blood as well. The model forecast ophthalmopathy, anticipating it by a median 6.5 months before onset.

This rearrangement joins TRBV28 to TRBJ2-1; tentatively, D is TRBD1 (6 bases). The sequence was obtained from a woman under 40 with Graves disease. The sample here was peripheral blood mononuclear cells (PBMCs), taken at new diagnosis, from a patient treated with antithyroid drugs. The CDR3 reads CASSYRVYNEQFF. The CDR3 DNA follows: TGTGCCAGCAGCTACAGGGTATACAATGAGCAGTTCTTC.